This T cell receptor (beta chain) was identified in a study of Ad26.COV2.S vaccination and SARS-CoV-2 variants. Study summary: Intramuscular Ad26.COV2.S doses were given once or twice, 56 days apart. Study observations and caveats: Once vaccination had occurred, spike-specific CD8+ and CD4+ T cell responses reportedly showed substantial breadth.

This clone was seen once. The antigen is not known. V was cut by 6 bases and J by 8 bases, with 10 bases left in between. Germline loops: CDR1 MNHEY, CDR2 SVGAGI. This CDR3 contains 12 residues. Specified treatment: some 20 received Ad26.COV2.S at low or high dose, single or two shots; 5 received placebo; per-sample allocation not given. After the first vaccine or placebo injection, samples were drawn on day 63. Built on an Ad26 vector, the vaccine expressed Wuhan-strain SARS-CoV-2 spike. Clones were sequenced by immunoSEQ multiplex PCR, and TCRdb holds only the in-frame ones, with some missing. The sample consists of 300,000 to 400,000 clones, around 87% of them appearing once.

The clonotype comes from a person aged 18 to 59 who received the Ad26.COV2.S COVID-19 vaccine or a placebo. The gene calls are TRBV6-5 and TRBJ1-4; D remains ambiguous. Material: peripheral blood, obtained in a trial of Ad26.COV2.S vaccine versus placebo. The CDR3 sequence: CASSQLGEKLFF. The CDR3, as DNA: TGTGCCAGCAGCCAATTAGGGGAAAAACTGTTTTTT.